What follows is one T cell receptor (beta chain) and its context. Authors' processing steps: The assay estimated nucleated cells by amplifying reference gene primers. This table comes from immunoSEQ multiplex PCR, and its TCRdb copy is limited to in-frame clones, with some not included. V, J and clone size are those of that table, while D and trimming were read from the DNA. Among 200,000 to 250,000 clones listed, 80% to 90% were seen once. These data come from a study of blood T cell repertoires in COVID-19. Study summary: Sites in the United States, Italy and Spain provided acute and convalescent COVID-19 samples. Nucleic acid was either cDNA or gDNA, and it came from T cells, B-cell-depleted T cells, or PBMCs.

The germline CDR1 and CDR2 sequences are LGHNA and YNFKEQ. V lost 1 base, J lost 3 bases, and 11 bases lay in between. There are 15 residues in the CDR3. The sample consisted of peripheral blood. This rearrangement joins TRBV4-2 to TRBJ2-3, with D tentatively TRBD2 (6 bases). This clonotype was sampled from a woman of 80 years or more with active or convalescent COVID-19. CDR3 nucleotide sequence: TGTGCCAGCAGCCAAGGGAGTGGGGGGACAGATACGCAGTATTTT. Translated, it gives CASSQGSGGTDTQYF.